Listed here is a single TCR beta chain. These data come from a study of blood T cell repertoires in COVID-19. As for the study in general: Sources were T cells, B-cell-depleted T cells, or PBMCs; the material itself was cDNA or gDNA.

The Seattle patients, enrolled during active infection, were followed longitudinally. The V and J ends lost 1 base and 3 bases respectively, with 4 bases between them. The CDR3 consists of 13 residues. Method: immunoSEQ multiplex PCR; TCRdb's copy keeps in-frame clones and lacks some. The repertoire holds 250,000 to 300,000 clones, with more than 85% as singletons. The clonotype was recovered from a woman aged 25 to 39 with COVID-19, enrolled during active disease. The sequenced sample consisted of peripheral blood. This rearrangement joins TRBV12-3 or TRBV12-4 to TRBJ1-5; D is unclear. The CDR3 DNA follows: TGTGCCAGCAGTTTAGACAACAATCAGCCCCAGCATTTT. Its protein is CASSLDNNQPQHF.